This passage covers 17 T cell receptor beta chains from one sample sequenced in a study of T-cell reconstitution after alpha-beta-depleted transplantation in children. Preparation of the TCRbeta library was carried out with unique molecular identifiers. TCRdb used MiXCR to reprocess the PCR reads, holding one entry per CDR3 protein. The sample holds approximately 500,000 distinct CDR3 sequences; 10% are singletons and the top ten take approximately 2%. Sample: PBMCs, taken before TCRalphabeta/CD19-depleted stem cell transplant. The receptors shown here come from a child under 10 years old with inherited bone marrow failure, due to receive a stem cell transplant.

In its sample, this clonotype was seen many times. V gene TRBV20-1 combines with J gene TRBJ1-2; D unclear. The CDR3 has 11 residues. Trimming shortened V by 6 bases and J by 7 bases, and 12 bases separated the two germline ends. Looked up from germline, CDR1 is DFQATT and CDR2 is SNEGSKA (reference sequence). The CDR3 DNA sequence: TGCAGTGCCGGTTTTGCGTCTGGCTACACCTTC. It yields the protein CSAGFASGYTF.

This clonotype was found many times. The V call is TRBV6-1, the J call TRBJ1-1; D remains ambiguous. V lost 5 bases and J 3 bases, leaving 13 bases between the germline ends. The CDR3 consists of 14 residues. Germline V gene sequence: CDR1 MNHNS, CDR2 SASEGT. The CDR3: CASSLRAGYTEAFF. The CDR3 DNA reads TGTGCCAGCAGTCTCCGGGCAGGCTACACTGAAGCTTTCTTT.

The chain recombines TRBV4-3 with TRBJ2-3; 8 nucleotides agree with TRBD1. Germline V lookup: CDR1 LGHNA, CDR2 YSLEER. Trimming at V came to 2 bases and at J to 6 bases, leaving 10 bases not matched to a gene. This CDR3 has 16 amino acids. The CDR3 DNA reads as TGCGCCAGCAGCCAACACGGACAGGGAGTCTCGGATACGCAGTATTTT. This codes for CASSQHGQGVSDTQYF.

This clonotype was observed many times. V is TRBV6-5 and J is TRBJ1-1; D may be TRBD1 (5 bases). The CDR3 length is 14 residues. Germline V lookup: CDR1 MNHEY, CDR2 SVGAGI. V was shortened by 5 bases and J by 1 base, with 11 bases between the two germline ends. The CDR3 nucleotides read TGTGCCAGCAGTCTGGCGGGGCCGAACACTGAAGCTTTCTTT. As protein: CASSLAGPNTEAFF.

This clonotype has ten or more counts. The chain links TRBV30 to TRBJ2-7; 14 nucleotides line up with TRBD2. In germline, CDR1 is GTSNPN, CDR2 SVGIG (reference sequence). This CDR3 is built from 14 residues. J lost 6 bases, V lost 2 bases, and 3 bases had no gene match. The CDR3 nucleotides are TGTGCCTGGAGTCTCGGGACTAGCGGGAGCGAGCAGTACTTC. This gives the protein CAWSLGTSGSEQYF.

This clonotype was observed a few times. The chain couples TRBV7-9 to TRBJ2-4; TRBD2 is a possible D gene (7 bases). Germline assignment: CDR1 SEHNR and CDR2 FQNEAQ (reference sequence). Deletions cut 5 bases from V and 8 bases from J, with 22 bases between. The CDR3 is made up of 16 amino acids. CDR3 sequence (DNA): TGTGCCAGCAGCCTGGGGGGGGCGGGAGAAGTCGACATTCAGTACTTC. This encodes CASSLGGAGEVDIQYF. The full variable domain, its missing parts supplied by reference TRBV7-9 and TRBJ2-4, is DTGVSQNPRHKITKRGQNVTFRCDPISEHNRLYWYRQTLGQGPEFLTYFQNEAQLEKSRLLSDRFSAERPKGSFSTLEIQRTEQGDSAMYLCASSLGGAGEVDIQYFGAGTRLSVL.

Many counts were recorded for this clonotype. The CDR3 loop reads CASSQDYRNTDTQYF. In DNA, the CDR3 is TGCGCCAGCAGCCAAGATTACAGAAACACAGATACGCAGTATTTT. The chain joins TRBV4-3 to TRBJ2-3; D ambiguous. Per germline, CDR1 LGHNA and CDR2 YSLEER. The CDR3 length is 15 residues. Trimming took off 0 bases at V and 2 bases at J, with 9 bases between the two ends.

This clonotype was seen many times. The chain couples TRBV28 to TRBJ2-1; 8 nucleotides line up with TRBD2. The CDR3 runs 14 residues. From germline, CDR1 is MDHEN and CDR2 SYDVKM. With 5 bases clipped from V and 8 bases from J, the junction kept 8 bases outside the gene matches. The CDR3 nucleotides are TGTGCCAGCAGTCCTCCGGGAGGGCCGGATGAGCAGTTCTTC. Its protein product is CASSPPGGPDEQFF.

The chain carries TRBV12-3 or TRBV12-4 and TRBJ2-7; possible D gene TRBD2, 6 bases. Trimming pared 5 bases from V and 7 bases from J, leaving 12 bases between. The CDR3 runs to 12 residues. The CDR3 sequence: CASSDPGGEQYF. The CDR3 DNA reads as TGTGCCAGCAGTGATCCCGGGGGAGAGCAGTACTTC.

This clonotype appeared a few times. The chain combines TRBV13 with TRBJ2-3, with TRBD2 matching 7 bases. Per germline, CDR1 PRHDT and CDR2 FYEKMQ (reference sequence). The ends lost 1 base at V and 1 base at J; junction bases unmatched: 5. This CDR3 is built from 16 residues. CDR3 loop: CASSLDRLAGTDTQYF. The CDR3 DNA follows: TGTGCCAGCAGCTTAGATAGGCTAGCGGGCACAGATACGCAGTATTTT.

The CDR3 DNA is TGTGCCAGCGGTAGCGGGAGGGCCGGCACAGATACGCAGTATTTT. Protein product: CASGSGRAGTDTQYF. The gene calls are TRBV19 and TRBJ2-3; 11 bases align to TRBD2. Unmatched junction bases numbered 6, after V lost 9 bases and J lost 1 base. Germline values: CDR1 LNHDA, CDR2 SQIVND (reference sequence). This CDR3 is 15 amino acids long.

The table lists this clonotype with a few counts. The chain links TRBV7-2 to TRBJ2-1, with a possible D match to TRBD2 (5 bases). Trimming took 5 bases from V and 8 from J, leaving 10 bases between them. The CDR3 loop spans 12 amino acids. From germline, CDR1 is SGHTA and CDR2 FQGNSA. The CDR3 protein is CASSPILDEQFF. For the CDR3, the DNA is TGTGCCAGCAGCCCAATACTAGATGAGCAGTTCTTC.

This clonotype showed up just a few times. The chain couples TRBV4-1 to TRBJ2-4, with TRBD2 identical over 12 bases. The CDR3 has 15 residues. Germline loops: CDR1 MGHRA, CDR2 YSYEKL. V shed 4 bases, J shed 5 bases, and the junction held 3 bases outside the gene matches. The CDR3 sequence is CASSLRLAGENIQYF. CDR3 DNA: TGCGCCAGCAGCCTACGACTAGCGGGAGAAAACATTCAGTACTTC.

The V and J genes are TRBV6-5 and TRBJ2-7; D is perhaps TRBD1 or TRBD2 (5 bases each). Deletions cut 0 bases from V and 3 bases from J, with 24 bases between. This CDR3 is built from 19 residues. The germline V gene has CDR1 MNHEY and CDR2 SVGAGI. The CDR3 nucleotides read TGTGCCAGCAGTTACTCTAAAGAGGGGATGGGGGAACTGGGCTACGAGCAGTACTTC. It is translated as CASSYSKEGMGELGYEQYF.

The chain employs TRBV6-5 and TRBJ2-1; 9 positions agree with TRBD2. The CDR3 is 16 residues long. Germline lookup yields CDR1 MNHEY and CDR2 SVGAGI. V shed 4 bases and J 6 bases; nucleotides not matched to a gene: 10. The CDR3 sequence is CASSSRLAATFNEQFF. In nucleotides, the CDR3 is TGTGCCAGCAGTTCTCGACTAGCGGCAACCTTCAATGAGCAGTTCTTC.

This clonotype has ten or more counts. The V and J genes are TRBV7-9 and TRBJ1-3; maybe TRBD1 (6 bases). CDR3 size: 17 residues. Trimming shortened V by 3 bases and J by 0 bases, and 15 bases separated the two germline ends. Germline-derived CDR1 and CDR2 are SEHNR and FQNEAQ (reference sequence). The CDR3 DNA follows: TGTGCCAGCAGCTTGATCCGGGACATCTTCTCTGGAAACACCATATATTTT. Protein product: CASSLIRDIFSGNTIYF. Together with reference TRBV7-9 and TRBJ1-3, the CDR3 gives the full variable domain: DTGVSQNPRHKITKRGQNVTFRCDPISEHNRLYWYRQTLGQGPEFLTYFQNEAQLEKSRLLSDRFSAERPKGSFSTLEIQRTEQGDSAMYLCASSLIRDIFSGNTIYFGEGSWLTVV.

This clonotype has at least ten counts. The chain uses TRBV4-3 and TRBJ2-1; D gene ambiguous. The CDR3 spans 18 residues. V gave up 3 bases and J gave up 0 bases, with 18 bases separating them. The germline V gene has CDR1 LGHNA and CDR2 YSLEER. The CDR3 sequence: CASSHPPGDRSSYNEQFF. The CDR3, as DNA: TGCGCCAGCAGCCACCCCCCCGGAGACCGCAGCTCCTACAATGAGCAGTTCTTC.